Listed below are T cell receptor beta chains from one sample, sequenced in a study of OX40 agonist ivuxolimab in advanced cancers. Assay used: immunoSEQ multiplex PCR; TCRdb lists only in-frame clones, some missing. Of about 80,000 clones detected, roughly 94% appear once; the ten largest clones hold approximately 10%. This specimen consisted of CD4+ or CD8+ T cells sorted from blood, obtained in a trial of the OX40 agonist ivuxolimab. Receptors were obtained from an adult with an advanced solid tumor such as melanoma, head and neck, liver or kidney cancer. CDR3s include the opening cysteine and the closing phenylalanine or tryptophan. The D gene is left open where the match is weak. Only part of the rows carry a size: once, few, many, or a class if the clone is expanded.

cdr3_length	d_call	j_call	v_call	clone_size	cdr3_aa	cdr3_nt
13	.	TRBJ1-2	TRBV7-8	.	CASSLGRGYGYTF	TGTGCCAGCAGCTTAGGCCGGGGCTATGGCTACACCTTC
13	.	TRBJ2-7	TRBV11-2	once	CASSFGQVYEQYF	TGTGCCAGCAGCTTTGGGCAGGTCTACGAGCAGTACTTC
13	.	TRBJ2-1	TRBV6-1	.	CASSLSSYNEQFF	TGTGCCAGTTCCCTGAGCTCCTACAATGAGCAGTTCTTC
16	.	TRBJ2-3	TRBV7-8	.	CASSYPTSSGTDTQYF	TGTGCCAGCAGCTACCCGACATCCTCTGGCACAGATACGCAGTATTTT
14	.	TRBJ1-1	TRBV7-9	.	CASSSTNPGTEAFF	TGTGCCAGCAGCTCCACCAATCCGGGCACTGAAGCTTTCTTT
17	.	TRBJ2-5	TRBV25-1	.	CASSARQAISYQETQYF	TGTGCCAGCAGCGCCAGACAGGCCATATCGTACCAAGAGACCCAGTACTTC
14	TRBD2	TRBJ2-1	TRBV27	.	CASTPGLGHNEQFF	TGTGCCAGCACCCCGGGACTAGGACACAATGAGCAGTTCTTC
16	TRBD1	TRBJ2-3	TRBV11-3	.	CASSSQGQGFTDTQYF	TGTGCCAGCAGCTCCCAGGGACAGGGCTTCACAGATACGCAGTATTTT
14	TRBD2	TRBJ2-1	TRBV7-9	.	CASSGIAGYNEQFF	TGTGCCAGCAGCGGAATAGCGGGGTACAATGAGCAGTTCTTC
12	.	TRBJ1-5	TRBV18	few	CASSQRNQPQHF	TGTGCCAGCTCACAGAGAAATCAGCCCCAGCATTTT
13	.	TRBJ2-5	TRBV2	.	CASRDTGYETQYF	TGTGCCAGCAGAGATACAGGGTACGAGACCCAGTACTTC
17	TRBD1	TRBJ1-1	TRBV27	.	CASSLRTGKEMNTEAFF	TGTGCCAGCAGTCTAAGGACAGGGAAAGAAATGAACACTGAAGCTTTCTTT
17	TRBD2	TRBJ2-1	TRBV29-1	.	CSAPGLAGGLGYNEQFF	TGCAGCGCACCCGGACTAGCGGGAGGGTTGGGGTACAATGAGCAGTTCTTC
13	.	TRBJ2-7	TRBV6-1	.	CASSGFRPYEQYF	TGTGCCAGCAGTGGATTTAGACCCTACGAGCAGTACTTC
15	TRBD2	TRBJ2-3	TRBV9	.	CASSYSTSGRDTQYF	TGTGCCAGCAGCTACTCGACTAGCGGGAGGGATACGCAGTATTTT
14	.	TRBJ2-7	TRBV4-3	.	CASSHWGSSYEQYF	TGCGCCAGCAGCCACTGGGGCTCTTCCTACGAGCAGTACTTC
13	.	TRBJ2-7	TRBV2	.	CASSARGRYEQYF	TGTGCCAGCAGTGCAAGGGGTCGGTACGAGCAGTACTTC
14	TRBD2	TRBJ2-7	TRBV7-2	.	CASSFGGRNYEQYF	TGTGCCAGCAGCTTCGGCGGGAGGAACTACGAGCAGTACTTC
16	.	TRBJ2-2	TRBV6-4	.	CASSSIPDRNTGELFF	TGTGCCAGCAGCAGCATTCCCGACCGGAACACCGGGGAGCTGTTTTTT
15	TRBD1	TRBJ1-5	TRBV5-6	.	CASSFGTGVNQPQHF	TGTGCCAGCAGCTTCGGGACAGGCGTCAATCAGCCCCAGCATTTT
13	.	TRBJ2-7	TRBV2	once	CASSPTRVYEQYF	TGTGCCAGCAGCCCGACTAGGGTCTACGAGCAGTACTTC
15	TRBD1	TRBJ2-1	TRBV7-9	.	CASSPTDRVYNEQFF	TGTGCCAGCAGCCCCACGGACAGGGTGTACAATGAGCAGTTCTTC
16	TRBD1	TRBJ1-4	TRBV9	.	CASSGGTGDYYEKLFF	TGTGCCAGCAGCGGCGGGACAGGGGATTATTATGAAAAACTGTTTTTT
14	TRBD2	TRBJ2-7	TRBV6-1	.	CASLPGTSGYEQYF	TGTGCCAGCCTCCCCGGGACTAGCGGCTACGAGCAGTACTTC
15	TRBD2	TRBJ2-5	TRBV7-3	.	CASSTSGGGRETQYF	TGTGCCAGCAGCACTTCCGGGGGAGGGCGAGAGACCCAGTACTTC
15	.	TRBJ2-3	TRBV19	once	CASSMLARKGDTQYF	TGTGCCAGTAGTATGCTAGCGAGGAAAGGAGATACGCAGTATTTT
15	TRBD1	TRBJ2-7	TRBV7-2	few	CASSFGTGGLYEQYF	TGTGCCAGCAGCTTCGGGACAGGGGGGCTCTACGAGCAGTACTTC
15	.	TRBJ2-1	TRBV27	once	CASSSHSYPRDEQFF	TGTGCCAGCAGTTCTCACAGCTATCCAAGGGATGAGCAGTTCTTC
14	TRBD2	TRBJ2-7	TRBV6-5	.	CASSYRASGHEQYF	TGTGCCAGCAGTTATCGGGCTAGCGGCCACGAGCAGTACTTC
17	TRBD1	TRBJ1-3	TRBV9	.	CASSVHIRDSSGNTIYF	TGTGCCAGCAGCGTTCATATCCGGGACAGCTCTGGAAACACCATATATTTT
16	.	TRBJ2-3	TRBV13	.	CASSSPRTPSTDTQYF	TGTGCCAGCAGCTCTCCACGGACTCCTAGCACAGATACGCAGTATTTT
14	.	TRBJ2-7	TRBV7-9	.	CASSSRDWNYEQYF	TGTGCCAGCAGCTCCCGGGACTGGAACTACGAGCAGTACTTC
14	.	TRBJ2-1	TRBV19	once	CASEDGSSYNEQFF	TGTGCCAGCGAAGACGGTAGCTCCTACAATGAGCAGTTCTTC
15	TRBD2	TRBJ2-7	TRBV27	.	CASSPGTSGSYEQYF	TGTGCCAGCAGTCCCGGGACTAGCGGCTCCTACGAGCAGTACTTC
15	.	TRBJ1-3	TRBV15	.	CATSKLGSTGNTIYF	TGTGCCACCAGCAAGCTCGGCAGCACTGGAAACACCATATATTTT
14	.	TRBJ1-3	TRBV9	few	CASSPDISGNTIYF	TGTGCCAGCAGCCCGGACATCTCTGGAAACACCATATATTTT
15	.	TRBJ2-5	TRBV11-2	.	CASSLIPSQKETQYF	TGTGCCAGCAGCTTAATCCCTAGCCAAAAAGAGACCCAGTACTTC
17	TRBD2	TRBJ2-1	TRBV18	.	CASSSLGAGGSYNEQFF	TGTGCCAGCTCATCTCTCGGGGCGGGAGGTTCCTACAATGAGCAGTTCTTC
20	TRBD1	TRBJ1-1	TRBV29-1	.	CSVPLATIRSNRGGNTEAFF	TGCAGCGTTCCTCTCGCCACAATCAGGTCAAACAGGGGTGGAAACACTGAAGCTTTCTTT
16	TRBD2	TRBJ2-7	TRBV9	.	CASSVGTSGTLYEQYF	TGTGCCAGCAGCGTGGGGACTAGCGGGACCCTCTACGAGCAGTACTTC
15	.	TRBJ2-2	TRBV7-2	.	CASSLASRSTGELFF	TGTGCCAGCAGCTTAGCGTCGAGGAGCACCGGGGAGCTGTTTTTT
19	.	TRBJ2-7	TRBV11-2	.	CASSTRSRDSPGGSYEQYF	TGTGCCAGCAGCACCCGGTCCCGGGACAGTCCCGGGGGCTCCTACGAGCAGTACTTC
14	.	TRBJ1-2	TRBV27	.	CASSLMAGQYGYTF	TGTGCCAGCAGTTTAATGGCAGGGCAGTATGGCTACACCTTC
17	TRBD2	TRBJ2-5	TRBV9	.	CASSVGTSGRAWETQYF	TGTGCCAGCAGCGTAGGAACTAGCGGGAGGGCCTGGGAGACCCAGTACTTC
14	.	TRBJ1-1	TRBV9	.	CASSAAGVPKEAFF	TGTGCCAGCAGCGCGGCCGGTGTACCAAAGGAAGCTTTCTTT